What follows are 18 T cell receptor beta chains derived from one specimen sequenced in a study of T cells in Graves' hyperthyroidism and ophthalmopathy. RNA transcripts yielded amplified TCR beta CDR3 regions. RT-PCR in the first round (using the HTBI primer set) targeted the TCR CDR3. Each CDR3 protein is one row after TCRdb ran MiXCR on the multiplex PCR reads. The sample consists of 300,000 to 450,000 distinct CDR3 sequences, 15% of them appearing once. Source material: blood. The receptors were sampled from a woman aged 25 to 45 with Graves' hyperthyroidism.

The rearrangement uses TRBV7-2 and TRBJ2-1; 14 nucleotides match TRBD2. The CDR3 has 19 residues. Germline trimming cut 4 bases from V and 3 bases from J; bases unmatched to any gene: 11. Germline V gene sequence: CDR1 SGHTA, CDR2 FQGNSA. In nucleotides, the CDR3 is TGTGCCAGCAGCTCGCCGGGACTAGCGGGAGTCGAGTACTACAATGAGCAGTTCTTC. Its translation is CASSSPGLAGVEYYNEQFF.

This clonotype was detected many times. The J gene is TRBJ1-1, the V gene TRBV28, with D uncertain. The germline CDR1 and CDR2 sequences are MDHEN and SYDVKM. The CDR3 extends over 13 amino acids. With 7 bases removed from V and 2 bases from J, the gap between germline ends came to 11 bases. The CDR3 nucleotides read TGTGCCAGCACCTTCACCCCTAACACTGAAGCTTTCTTT. It specifies CASTFTPNTEAFF.

The chain couples TRBV5-1 to TRBJ2-1; TRBD1 matches at 8 bases. There are 16 residues in the CDR3. Germline V CDR1 and CDR2: SGHRS, YFSETQ. Unmatched junction bases numbered 12, after V lost 5 bases and J lost 5 bases. This chain's CDR3 is CASSLRVDREDNEQFF. The CDR3 DNA reads as TGCGCCAGCAGTTTAAGGGTGGACAGGGAGGACAATGAGCAGTTCTTC.

The J gene is TRBJ1-5, the V gene TRBV20-1; D gene uncertain. CDR1 and CDR2 from the germline V gene are DFQATT and SNEGSKA (reference sequence). The CDR3 has 12 amino acids. V was trimmed by 6 bases and J by 4 bases, leaving 10 bases between them. The CDR3 nucleotides read TGCAGTGCCGTGCGGTCTAATCAGCCCCAGCATTTT. This codes for CSAVRSNQPQHF.

The chain joins TRBV28 to TRBJ2-1; TRBD1 matches at 9 bases. With 4 bases clipped from V and 8 bases from J, the junction kept 9 bases outside the gene matches. CDR3 length: 15 residues. CDR1 and CDR2 from the germline V gene are MDHEN and SYDVKM. This CDR3 is CASSSTGTGSYEQFF. The CDR3 DNA follows: TGTGCCAGCAGTTCGACCGGGACAGGGTCATATGAGCAGTTCTTC.

This clonotype was seen ten or more times. This chain links TRBV27 with TRBJ2-7; the D gene is possibly TRBD2 (5 bases). This CDR3 is 15 amino acids long. Germline V gene sequence: CDR1 MNHEY, CDR2 SMNVEV (reference sequence). V lost 5 bases, J lost 0 bases, and 14 bases lay in between. The CDR3 reads CASSPAMGSSYEQYF. The DNA of the CDR3 is TGTGCCAGCAGTCCCGCCATGGGGAGCTCCTACGAGCAGTACTTC.

The chain uses TRBV5-1 and TRBJ1-4; D remains unclear. V gave up 2 bases and J gave up 0 bases, with 8 bases separating them. The germline CDR1 and CDR2 sequences are SGHRS and YFSETQ. The CDR3 spans 15 residues. This CDR3 is CASSFLESTNEKLFF. The CDR3, as DNA: TGCGCCAGCAGCTTTTTGGAGTCAACTAATGAAAAACTGTTTTTT.

This chain uses TRBV15 with TRBJ2-3; perhaps TRBD2 as D (5 bases). The length of the CDR3 is 13 residues. V dropped 7 bases and J dropped 2 bases, with 10 bases sitting between them. The germline V gene encodes CDR1 LNHNV and CDR2 YYDKDF (reference sequence). The CDR3 coding sequence is TGTGCCACCAAAAAGCGGATCACAGATACGCAGTATTTT. Its protein is CATKKRITDTQYF.

This chain uses TRBV7-9 with TRBJ2-7; no reliable D call. V lost 7 bases and J 0 bases, leaving 13 bases between the germline ends. The CDR3 sequence is 14 residues long. The V gene's germline CDR1 is SEHNR and CDR2 FQNEAQ (reference sequence). In DNA form, the CDR3 reads TGTGCCAGCATCCCAAATACCCGCTCCTACGAGCAGTACTTC. Translating it yields CASIPNTRSYEQYF.

The table lists this clonotype with many counts. The V and J genes are TRBV2 and TRBJ1-1, with D unclear. The V gene's germline CDR1 is SNHLY and CDR2 FYNNEI. The CDR3 length is 13 residues. Trimming left V 0 bases short and J 3 bases short, with 5 bases between. In DNA, the CDR3 is TGTGCCAGCAGTGAAGCCTACCACACTGAAGCTTTCTTT. It is translated as CASSEAYHTEAFF.

The chain has TRBV19 and TRBJ2-2; D remains unclear. V was cut by 2 bases and J by 1 base, with 8 bases left in between. The CDR3 has 15 residues. Per the germline V gene, CDR1 is LNHDA and CDR2 is SQIVND (reference sequence). In DNA form, the CDR3 reads TGTGCCAGTAGTATATACAGCTTGAACACCGGGGAGCTGTTTTTT. Translated, it gives CASSIYSLNTGELFF.

This clonotype was seen ten or more times. The chain uses TRBV20-1 and TRBJ2-7, with 10 bases identical to TRBD2. Germline CDR1 DFQATT, CDR2 SNEGSKA (reference sequence). The CDR3 is 14 amino acids. After removal of 2 bases from V and 3 bases from J, the junction contained 4 bases not matched to a gene. Here the CDR3 DNA reads TGCAGTGCTAGACTAGCGGGAGTTAGCTACGAGCAGTACTTC. Its translation is CSARLAGVSYEQYF.

The table lists this clonotype with many counts. This rearrangement joins TRBV12-3 or TRBV12-4 to TRBJ1-2; D ambiguous. Trimming cost V 5 bases and J 2 bases, with 6 bases left between them. CDR3 length equals 12 residues. CDR3: CASSTLNYGYTF. The CDR3 nucleotides read TGTGCCAGCAGTACGCTCAACTATGGCTACACCTTC.

This clonotype was counted ten times or more. The rearrangement links TRBV2 to TRBJ2-7; tentative D call: TRBD1 (5 bases). Germline V gives CDR1 SNHLY, CDR2 FYNNEI. The CDR3 covers 15 residues. V shed 1 base and J shed 2 bases, with 12 bases lying between them. CDR3 sequence reads: CASSEVQGVAYEQYF. DNA of the CDR3: TGTGCCAGCAGTGAAGTGCAGGGTGTAGCCTACGAGCAGTACTTC.

This clonotype occurred many times. The chain recombines TRBV5-1 with TRBJ2-6; 8 bases fit TRBD1. From germline, CDR1 is SGHRS and CDR2 YFSETQ. The CDR3 extends over 15 amino acids. J was trimmed by 2 bases and V by 3 bases; bases with no gene match: 1. CDR3 DNA sequence: TGCGCCAGCAGCTGGACAGGGCCTGGGGCCAACGTCCTGACTTTC. Translated, it gives CASSWTGPGANVLTF.

This clonotype occurred a few times. The chain carries TRBV29-1 and TRBJ2-7; D remains unclear. CDR1 and CDR2 (germline): SQVTM, ANQGSEA. The CDR3 covers 11 residues. V was trimmed by 4 bases and J by 4 bases, leaving 8 bases between them. The CDR3 protein is CSVAQAYEQYF. DNA of the CDR3: TGCAGCGTTGCTCAGGCTTACGAGCAGTACTTC.

This clonotype has ten or more counts. The rearrangement links TRBV28 to TRBJ2-1; the D is unclear. The CDR3 has 13 amino acids. The germline V and J ends were trimmed by 6 bases and 9 bases, with 15 bases remaining between them. CDR1 and CDR2 (germline): MDHEN, SYDVKM. DNA for the CDR3: TGTGCCAGCAGCTCACCGTCCGGGCCTGAGCAGTTCTTC. It translates to CASSSPSGPEQFF.

This chain joins TRBV29-1 and TRBJ2-5, with D perhaps TRBD2 (5 bases). Trimming took off 2 bases at V and 2 bases at J, with 9 bases between the two ends. Germline V gene lookup returns CDR1 SQVTM and CDR2 ANQGSEA. This CDR3 has 13 amino acids. CDR3 in DNA: TGCAGCGTTGAAACCCCGGGGCAAGAGACCCAGTACTTC. It codes for CSVETPGQETQYF.